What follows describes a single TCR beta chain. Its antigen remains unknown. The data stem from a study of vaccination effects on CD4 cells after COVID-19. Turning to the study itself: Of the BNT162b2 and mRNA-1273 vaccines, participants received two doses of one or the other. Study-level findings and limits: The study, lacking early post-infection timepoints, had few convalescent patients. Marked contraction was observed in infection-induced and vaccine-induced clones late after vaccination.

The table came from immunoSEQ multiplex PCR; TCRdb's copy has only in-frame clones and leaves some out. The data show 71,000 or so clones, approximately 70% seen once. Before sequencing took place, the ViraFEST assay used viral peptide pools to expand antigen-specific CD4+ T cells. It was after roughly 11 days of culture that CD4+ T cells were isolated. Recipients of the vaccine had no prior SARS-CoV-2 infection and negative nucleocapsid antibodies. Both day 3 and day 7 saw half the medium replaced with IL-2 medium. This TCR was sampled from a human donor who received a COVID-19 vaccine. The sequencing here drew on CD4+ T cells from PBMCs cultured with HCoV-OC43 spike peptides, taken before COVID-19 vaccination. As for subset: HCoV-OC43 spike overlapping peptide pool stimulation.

CDR3 DNA sequence: TGCGCCAGTAATCCCCTCGCAGGTCGAGAGACCCAGTACTTC. Protein sequence: CASNPLAGRETQYF. The rearrangement joins TRBV23-1 to TRBJ2-5, with D unresolved. TRBV23-1 is known as an ORF, though its function is uncertain. Trimming left V 9 bases short and J 4 bases short, with 18 bases between. CDR3 size: 14 residues.